One and the same sample provided the 26 T cell receptor beta chains below, sequenced in a study of shared clonotypes between healthy human individuals (dated by TCRdb to 2020 to 2022). CD8 naive samples were CD45RO-negative cells positively selected for CCR7, giving a CD45RA+CCR7+ population that excluded TemRA cells. The library was produced with the immunoSEQ multiplex PCR assay. TCRdb retrieved this table from immuneACCESS and kept in-frame rearrangements only. Not all clones are present; in checked studies, unresolved V genes account for under half, and no reason is known for the remainder. For this sample the table gives roughly 2.1 million clones, of which about 92% were detected only once. The ten biggest clones cover 1.5% to 2% of the sample. The source material was naive CD8+ T cells from PBMCs. Reading the label with the study, this specimen's cell subset or site is: CD45RA+CCR7+. These receptors all stem from a man aged 18 to 29 in good health. Some clones in this sample may be carry-over from other donors' samples.

This clone was seen a single time. V gene TRBV9 combines with J gene TRBJ1-3; 7 bases agree with TRBD1. V shed 0 bases, J shed 4 bases, and the junction held 10 bases outside the gene matches. Germline loops: CDR1 SGDLS, CDR2 YYNGEE. This CDR3 spans 17 amino acids. For the CDR3, the DNA is TGTGCCAGCAGCGTAGGTGGGGGACAGTGGATCGGAAACACCATATATTTT. Translated, it gives CASSVGGGQWIGNTIYF.

This clone showed up just once. The V call is TRBV15, the J call TRBJ1-3; a possible D gene is TRBD1 (5 bases). CDR1 and CDR2 from the germline V gene are LNHNV and YYDKDF (reference sequence). V shed 1 base and J shed 4 bases, with 14 bases lying between them. The CDR3 loop spans 16 amino acids. CDR3 protein: CATSRAQGLLGNTIYF. The CDR3 region has the DNA TGTGCCACCAGCAGAGCCCAGGGATTACTCGGAAACACCATATATTTT.

This chain joins TRBV30 and TRBJ1-4; 7 nucleotides align to TRBD1. CDR1 GTSNPN and CDR2 SVGIG come from the germline V gene (reference sequence). After removal of 4 bases from V and 5 bases from J, the junction contained 13 bases not matched to a gene. This CDR3 is built from 16 residues. CDR3: CAWNLPRDSPNEKLFF. The CDR3 DNA reads as TGTGCCTGGAACCTACCCCGGGACAGCCCCAATGAAAAACTGTTTTTT.

To note about this clone: Other DNA sequences in this specimen translate into the identical CDR3. The V call is TRBV5-6, the J call TRBJ2-7; no firm D call. The CDR3 runs to 12 residues. V was clipped by 3 bases and J by 0 bases, with 4 bases between them. CDR1 and CDR2 from the germline V gene are SGHDT and YYEEEE. The DNA for the CDR3 is TGTGCCAGCAGCTCAGACTCCTACGAGCAGTACTTC. Translated, it gives CASSSDSYEQYF.

The chain combines TRBV4-3 with TRBJ1-3, with D unresolved. Germline CDR1 and CDR2: LGHNA and YSLEER. The CDR3 contains 13 residues. V shed 4 bases and J shed 4 bases, with 8 bases lying between them. The CDR3 DNA reads as TGCGCCAGCAGCCGCTGGAGGGGAAACACCATATATTTT. The encoded protein is CASSRWRGNTIYF.

The J gene is TRBJ2-5, the V gene TRBV27, with no clear D. Germline V gene sequence: CDR1 MNHEY, CDR2 SMNVEV (reference sequence). V was shortened by 5 bases and J by 2 bases, with 15 bases between the two germline ends. The CDR3 runs to 15 residues. CDR3: CASSIGPDLQETQYF. The CDR3 DNA sequence: TGTGCCAGCAGTATAGGGCCCGACTTGCAAGAGACCCAGTACTTC.

The chain carries TRBV10-3 and TRBJ2-3; the D gene is possibly TRBD2 (7 bases). V lost 6 bases, J lost 0 bases, and 13 bases lay in between. CDR3 length: 15 amino acids. Germline CDR1 ENHRY, CDR2 SYGVKD. The CDR3 nucleotides read TGTGCCATCAGGGGGGGGCCGATTAGCACAGATACGCAGTATTTT. This translates into CAIRGGPISTDTQYF.

The chain carries TRBV28 and TRBJ2-3, with D perhaps given as TRBD1 or TRBD2 (5 bases each). The length of the CDR3 is 14 residues. Germline-derived CDR1 and CDR2 are MDHEN and SYDVKM. The germline V and J ends were trimmed by 4 bases and 7 bases, with 15 bases remaining between them. CDR3 sequence (DNA): TGTGCCAGCAGTTCCGGGAACGGGGCTCATACGCAGTATTTT. It specifies CASSSGNGAHTQYF. The entire variable domain, with the rest obtained from reference TRBV28 and TRBJ2-3, is as follows: DVKVTQSSRYLVKRTGEKVFLECVQDMDHENMFWYRQDPGLGLRLIYFSYDVKMKEKGDIPEGYSVSREKKERFSLILESASTNQTSMYLCASSSGNGAHTQYFGPGTRLTVL.

The chain employs TRBV19 and TRBJ2-5; D might be TRBD2 (6 bases). The germline CDR1 and CDR2 sequences are LNHDA and SQIVND (reference sequence). The CDR3 consists of 15 residues. Deletions cut 6 bases from V and 5 bases from J, with 19 bases between. The CDR3 sequence is CASSPATGGWETQYF. In DNA, the CDR3 is TGTGCCAGTAGCCCGGCCACAGGAGGGTGGGAGACCCAGTACTTC.

V and J are TRBV15 and TRBJ1-1, with 7 nucleotides matching TRBD1. CDR3 length equals 16 residues. Germline V gene data show CDR1 as LNHNV and CDR2 as YYDKDF (reference sequence). With 3 bases clipped from V and 1 base from J, the junction kept 8 bases outside the gene matches. The CDR3 DNA is TGTGCCACCAGCAGCCACCAGACAGGGTGGAACACTGAAGCTTTCTTT. Its translation is CATSSHQTGWNTEAFF.

This chain connects TRBV7-6 to TRBJ2-2; 8 bases match TRBD2. The ends lost 5 bases at V and 4 bases at J; junction bases unmatched: 6. This CDR3 is 15 amino acids long. Germline V gene lookup returns CDR1 SGHVS and CDR2 FNYEAQ. As DNA, the CDR3 is TGTGCCAGCAGCAACAGACGGGAGGGCACCGGGGAGCTGTTTTTT. As protein: CASSNRREGTGELFF.

The V and J genes are TRBV7-6 and TRBJ2-7; D perhaps matches TRBD2 (5 bases). Trimming left V 5 bases short and J 0 bases short, with 14 bases between. CDR1 and CDR2 from the germline V gene are SGHVS and FNYEAQ. The length of the CDR3 is 15 residues. DNA of the CDR3: TGTGCCAGCAGCCCCGACTACCCCCCCTCCTACGAGCAGTACTTC. Translating it yields CASSPDYPPSYEQYF.

V gene TRBV6-1 combines with J gene TRBJ2-3; D uncertain. Germline assignment: CDR1 MNHNS and CDR2 SASEGT. The CDR3 sequence is 10 residues long. V was shortened by 3 bases and J by 6 bases, with 1 base between the two germline ends. Here the CDR3 reads CASSEDTQYF. CDR3 sequence (DNA): TGTGCCAGCAGTGAGGATACGCAGTATTTT.

This sequence joins TRBV11-2 and TRBJ2-1; D perhaps matches TRBD1 (6 bases). Germline values: CDR1 SGHAT, CDR2 FQNNGV. CDR3 length: 13 amino acids. Trimming pared 6 bases from V and 2 bases from J, leaving 8 bases between. The CDR3 loop is CASSRTAYNEQFF. In DNA form, the CDR3 reads TGTGCCAGCAGTAGGACAGCCTACAATGAGCAGTTCTTC. Drawing the rest from reference TRBV11-2 and TRBJ2-1, the complete variable domain is EAGVAQSPRYKIIEKRQSVAFWCNPISGHATLYWYQQILGQGPKLLIQFQNNGVVDDSQLPKDRFSAERLKGVDSTLKIQPAKLEDSAVYLCASSRTAYNEQFFGPGTRLTVL.

The CDR3 protein is CASSWERQGRAGESKTQYF. CDR3 nucleotide sequence: TGCGCCAGCAGCTGGGAACGACAGGGAAGAGCCGGTGAATCGAAGACCCAGTACTTC. This sequence joins TRBV5-1 and TRBJ2-5, with 7 nucleotides matching TRBD1. Trimming removed 3 bases from V and 6 bases from J; junction bases left unmatched: 23. The CDR3 runs to 19 residues. Germline V CDR1 and CDR2: SGHRS, YFSETQ.

The chain has TRBV7-9 and TRBJ2-1; 8 nucleotides match TRBD2. Germline CDR1 SEHNR, CDR2 FQNEAQ (reference sequence). CDR3 size: 13 residues. The trim removed 5 bases at V and 10 bases at J, leaving 7 bases unmatched. CDR3 protein: CASSPGLAEEQFF. The CDR3 DNA reads as TGTGCCAGCAGCCCCGGACTAGCAGAGGAGCAGTTCTTC.

The V call is TRBV28, the J call TRBJ2-5; TRBD2 matches 10 bases. CDR1 is MDHEN and CDR2 is SYDVKM in the germline V gene. CDR3 length: 16 residues. The V gene end was trimmed by 3 bases and the J gene end by 4 bases; junction bases not matched to a gene: 8. The CDR3 DNA is TGTGCCAGCAGTTTTCTACTAGCGGGAAGGTCAGAGACCCAGTACTTC. It translates to CASSFLLAGRSETQYF.

The chain recombines TRBV2 with TRBJ2-1; D gene uncertain. Deletions cut 8 bases from V and 6 bases from J, with 17 bases between. Germline V gene sequence: CDR1 SNHLY, CDR2 FYNNEI. The CDR3 consists of 14 residues. CDR3 protein: CASSSAITGNEQFF. CDR3 DNA sequence: TGTGCCAGCTCCTCGGCGATCACGGGCAATGAGCAGTTCTTC.

The rearrangement links TRBV7-2 to TRBJ2-4; 7 bases align to TRBD1. The CDR3 consists of 14 residues. The ends lost 0 bases at V and 8 bases at J; junction bases unmatched: 4. Germline V gene lookup returns CDR1 SGHTA and CDR2 FQGNSA. The CDR3 coding sequence is TGTGCCAGCAGCTTAGCCGACAGGGACGACATTCAGTACTTC. This codes for CASSLADRDDIQYF. Combining the CDR3 with reference TRBV7-2 and TRBJ2-4 gives the whole variable domain GAGVSQSPSNKVTEKGKDVELRCDPISGHTALYWYRQSLGQGLEFLIYFQGNSAPDKSGLPSDRFSAERTGGSVSTLTIQRTQQEDSAVYLCASSLADRDDIQYFGAGTRLSVL.

The J gene is TRBJ2-6, the V gene TRBV13; 8 bases are shared with TRBD1. Trimming took 6 bases from V and 0 from J; bases not matched to a gene: 7. Germline V gives CDR1 PRHDT, CDR2 FYEKMQ (reference sequence). The CDR3 runs to 17 residues. CDR3 residues: CASRTGTGVSGANVLTF. The DNA for the CDR3 is TGTGCCAGCAGGACCGGGACAGGAGTCTCTGGGGCCAACGTCCTGACTTTC.

CDR3 DNA sequence: TGTGCCAGCAGCTCTAGGACTCTAGCGGATAGCACAGATACGCAGTATTTT. Its protein is CASSSRTLADSTDTQYF. The chain recombines TRBV7-9 with TRBJ2-3; 7 nucleotides line up with TRBD2. This CDR3 region has 17 residues. V dropped 4 bases and J dropped 0; count of bases not matched to a gene: 10. The germline CDR1 and CDR2 sequences are SEHNR and FQNEAQ (reference sequence).

CDR3 coding DNA: TGTGCCAGCAGCCACCTCCCGGGGGGTGACGCAAACTACGAGCAGTACTTC. Residues: CASSHLPGGDANYEQYF. V usage is TRBV4-2 and J usage is TRBJ2-7; 7 bases map to TRBD2. The length of the CDR3 is 17 residues. V gave up 3 bases and J gave up 3 bases; unmatched junction bases: 14. Germline CDR1 reads LGHNA; CDR2 reads YNFKEQ.

This clone was detected only once. The rearrangement links TRBV5-1 to TRBJ2-7; TRBD1 matches 9 bases. Per germline, CDR1 SGHRS and CDR2 YFSETQ. The V gene end was trimmed by 5 bases and the J gene end by 4 bases; junction bases not matched to a gene: 7. This CDR3 is built from 14 residues. DNA for the CDR3: TGCGCCAGCAGACCCGGACAGGGGTATTACGAGCAGTACTTC. It encodes CASRPGQGYYEQYF.

This rearrangement joins TRBV7-9 to TRBJ2-1, with 11 bases aligning to TRBD1. Germline lookup yields CDR1 SEHNR and CDR2 FQNEAQ (reference sequence). V shed 4 bases and J 9 bases; nucleotides not matched to a gene: 5. The CDR3 spans 14 residues. Here the CDR3 DNA reads TGTGCCAGCAGCTCGGACAGGGGGCAAGTTGAGCAGTTCTTC. Translation: CASSSDRGQVEQFF.

This chain connects TRBV29-1 to TRBJ1-2, with D unresolved. Trimming took 3 bases from V and 0 from J, leaving 8 bases between them. Per the germline V gene, CDR1 is SQVTM and CDR2 is ANQGSEA. This CDR3 comprises 13 residues. CDR3 DNA: TGCAGCGTTGAGGGGTCCTCTAACTATGGCTACACCTTC. It yields the protein CSVEGSSNYGYTF.

The J gene is TRBJ2-2, the V gene TRBV7-6, with D tentatively TRBD1 or TRBD2 (6 bases each). Trimming took off 6 bases at V and 3 bases at J, with 14 bases between the two ends. CDR1 SGHVS and CDR2 FNYEAQ come from the germline V gene. The CDR3 extends over 15 amino acids. For the CDR3, the DNA is TGTGCCAGCAGAGGGGGGCGGGAAGACACCGGGGAGCTGTTTTTT. It yields the protein CASRGGREDTGELFF.